These 7 T cell receptor beta chains share one sample of origin, sequenced in a study of cytomegalovirus exposure and HLA in healthy donors. The PCR used 60 Vbeta and 13 Jbeta primers. The data were produced by immunoSEQ multiplex PCR, yet TCRdb's version contains in-frame clones alone and is incomplete. The sample carries some 150,000 clones, 70% to 85% recorded once. Sequenced input: PBMCs. The receptors were sampled from a man aged 30 to 45 in good health and CMV-seropositive.

This clone was counted a few times. The chain has TRBV27 and TRBJ2-3, with 9 bases fitting TRBD2. This CDR3 has 14 amino acids. From germline, CDR1 is MNHEY and CDR2 SMNVEV (reference sequence). V dropped 2 bases and J dropped 6; count of bases not matched to a gene: 3. The CDR3 DNA reads as TGTGCCAGCAGTTTAAGAAGCGGGGGGGATACGCAGTATTTT. The encoded protein is CASSLRSGGDTQYF.

The chain uses TRBV27 and TRBJ2-1, with 15 bases matching TRBD2. Germline trimming cut 4 bases from V and 7 bases from J; bases unmatched to any gene: 5. This CDR3 has 16 amino acids. Per the germline V gene, CDR1 is MNHEY and CDR2 is SMNVEV (reference sequence). The DNA of the CDR3 is TGTGCCAGCAGTTCCCCGGGACTAGCGGGGGGAAATGAGCAGTTCTTC. This encodes CASSSPGLAGGNEQFF.

The chain is built from TRBV28 and TRBJ2-7; possible D gene TRBD1, 6 bases. This CDR3 is built from 13 residues. The ends were cut back, 8 bases at V and 0 bases at J, with 11 bases in the middle. Per the germline V gene, CDR1 is MDHEN and CDR2 is SYDVKM. The CDR3 nucleotides read TGTGCCAGCCGGGACACAGACTCCTACGAGCAGTACTTC. Translated: CASRDTDSYEQYF.

The chain couples TRBV27 to TRBJ2-7, with 7 positions matching TRBD1. The junction had 8 bases not matched to a gene; V was cut back by 10 bases and J by 2 bases. The CDR3 contains 13 residues. Germline V gives CDR1 MNHEY, CDR2 SMNVEV (reference sequence). Here the CDR3 reads CATRPGQTYEQYF. In nucleotides, the CDR3 is TGTGCCACACGCCCGGGACAGACCTACGAGCAGTACTTC.

The chain joins TRBV2 to TRBJ2-1, with TRBD2 matching 12 bases. This CDR3 spans 16 amino acids. J lost 4 bases, V lost 1 base, and 2 bases had no gene match. Germline-derived CDR1 and CDR2 are SNHLY and FYNNEI. The CDR3 spells CASSEVGTSGYNEQFF. The CDR3 DNA is TGTGCCAGCAGTGAAGTCGGGACTAGCGGGTACAATGAGCAGTTCTTC.

This chain uses TRBV28 with TRBJ2-4, with TRBD1 matching 12 bases. The germline V gene encodes CDR1 MDHEN and CDR2 SYDVKM. The CDR3 runs to 14 residues. V gave up 5 bases and J gave up 10 bases; unmatched junction bases: 6. CDR3 sequence reads: CASSPGQGALIQYF. The CDR3, as DNA: TGTGCCAGCAGTCCGGGACAGGGGGCGCTTATTCAGTACTTC.

CDR3 region: CASSLRLLGRVDETQYF. The CDR3 DNA reads as TGTGCCAGCAGCTTAAGGTTGTTGGGCAGGGTGGACGAGACCCAGTACTTC. The chain uses TRBV7-9 and TRBJ2-5, with a weak D call TRBD1 (5 bases). From germline, CDR1 is SEHNR and CDR2 FQNEAQ (reference sequence). The V and J ends lost 2 bases and 5 bases respectively, with 21 bases between them. The CDR3 spans 17 residues.